This T cell receptor beta chain was profiled in a study of blood T cell repertoires in COVID-19. As processed by the authors: From reference gene primer amplification, estimates of nucleated cell counts were derived. Sequencing used immunoSEQ multiplex PCR; TCRdb keeps in-frame clones, though not all of them. The DNA gave D and trimming, while V, J and clone size come from that table. This sample has approximately 81,000 clones, with about nine tenths found just once. The germline V gene has CDR1 SNHLY and CDR2 FYNNEI. After removal of 5 bases from V and 0 bases from J, the junction contained 6 bases not matched to a gene. The CDR3 covers 15 residues.

This receptor was identified in a woman between 50 and 59 years old in a cohort sampled during active COVID-19. The gene calls are TRBV2 and TRBJ2-7; 8 positions match TRBD1. The material sequenced was peripheral blood. CDR3 loop: CASSPRQGSSYEQYF. DNA of the CDR3: TGTGCCAGCAGTCCCCGACAGGGGAGCTCCTACGAGCAGTACTTC.